One T cell receptor beta chain is described in this entry. The sample is drawn from a study of blood T cell repertoires in COVID-19. Study-level background: From the United States, Italy and Spain came samples of acute and convalescent COVID-19. T cells, B-cell-depleted T cells, or PBMCs provided the cDNA or gDNA that served as material.

In the authors' workflow: The authors estimated nucleated cell counts from reference gene primer amplification. The table came from immunoSEQ multiplex PCR; TCRdb's copy has only in-frame clones and leaves some out. From that table come the V and J calls and clone size; the DNA was used to work out D and trimming. The repertoire holds around 41,000 clones, 70% to 90% seen once, with around 13% in the top ten. The sequencing sample was made of peripheral blood. The TCR sequence derives from a human donor in a cohort sampled during active COVID-19.

In DNA form, the CDR3 reads TGTGCCAGCAGTTTACCTTTAAGGGGGCAGTACTTC. Translating gives CASSLPLRGQYF. This chain connects TRBV12-3 or TRBV12-4 to TRBJ2-7; tentative D call: TRBD1 (5 bases). This CDR3 has 12 amino acids. The V end was cut by 2 bases, the J end by 9 bases, with 11 bases between.